One TCR beta chain is described in this entry. From germline, CDR1 is SGHRS and CDR2 YFSETQ. Trimming cost V 6 bases and J 3 bases; bases outside gene matches: 6. This CDR3 comprises 14 residues. The data stem from a study of blood T cell repertoires in COVID-19. Across the study: PBMCs, B-cell-depleted T cells, or T cells provided the cDNA or gDNA that made up the material.

The assay was immunoSEQ multiplex PCR, and TCRdb's table has in-frame clones only and misses some. The sample records 300,000 to 350,000 clones, 65% to 85% being singletons. Sequences were obtained from peripheral blood. This chain connects TRBV5-1 to TRBJ2-1, with 7 bases identical to TRBD1. This TCR was sampled from a man younger than 40 with active or convalescent COVID-19. CDR3 sequence reads: CASMRQGSYNEQFF. The CDR3 nucleotides read TGCGCCAGCATGCGACAGGGAAGCTACAATGAGCAGTTCTTC. The variable domain in full, completed from reference TRBV5-1 and TRBJ2-1, reads KAGVTQTPRYLIKTRGQQVTLSCSPISGHRSVSWYQQTPGQGLQFLFEYFSETQRNKGNFPGRFSGRQFSNSRSEMNVSTLELGDSALYLCASMRQGSYNEQFFGPGTRLTVL.